This note documents a single T cell receptor (beta chain) sequence. This clonotype was picked up many times. It lacks a known antigen. No much larger clone exists at a distance of one base, and base qualities are not known. Libraries came from multiplex PCR. Sequenced on an Illumina HiSeq 4000. iRepertoire HTBI primers and Arm-PCR amplification of CDR3 regions were used to construct TCR beta libraries. PCR products were gel purified before sequencing. The paper's processing steps were these. Across samples, roughly 60 TRBV and 14 TRBJ segments were identified and used for gene usage analysis of CDR3 amino acid clonotypes. COPE and FqMerger were used to merge filtered high-quality paired reads into contigs. BLAST was used to align contigs to IMGT TRBV, TRBD and TRBJ reference genes, and CDR3 was defined according to IMGT. Clonotypes above 0.1% frequency were classified as highly expanded clones. Shannon entropy was used to measure repertoire diversity, and the Gini coefficient was used to measure V-J evenness. Clonotypes shared by more than one individual were considered public. TCRdb's own reprocessing of the public reads used fastp at Q25 and MiXCR and kept productive beta chains. A single entry per CDR3 protein holds the most common genes and DNA from its merged rows. The V and J calls were not made by the authors but by TCRdb's processing. The sample table shows roughly 350,000 distinct CDR3 sequences, and about a sixth are seen once. The top ten clones comprise roughly a fifth of the sample.

The meaning of the sample's time point label: newly diagnosed GD, antithyroid drugs for less than 3 months. RNA was extracted from PBMCs in TRIzol for both TCR sequencing and RNA sequencing. The diagnosis of Graves' disease followed American Thyroid Association guidelines. The patients came from an endocrinology department in Xi'an, China. Each patient gave approximately 10 milliliters of peripheral blood, collected in an EDTA anticoagulant tube. Ficoll Paque Plus density gradient separation was used to isolate PBMCs, and no further T cell sorting was done. An Agilent 2100 Bioanalyzer and agarose gel were used to check RNA quality, while a NanoDrop 2000 measured RNA concentration. These data come from a study of regulatory T cells in long-lasting Graves disease (dated by TCRdb to the early 2020s). Concerning the study at large: Antithyroid drugs had been taken for less than 3 months by newly diagnosed Graves' disease patients. Patients with persistent Graves' disease were compared with patients with newly diagnosed Graves' disease using TCR sequencing and RNA sequencing of peripheral blood. A total of around 35 samples underwent TCR sequencing: some 13 from persistent and roughly 20 from newly diagnosed Graves' disease patients. The study was conducted in China and was registered as a clinical trial. Study-level results and caveats: Patients with persistent disease shared more public clonotypes (about 2,700) than newly diagnosed patients did (around 930). TRBV28, TRBJ1-2 and TRBJ2-5 were preferentially used in persistent disease, while TRBV20-1 and TRBJ2-1 were favored in newly diagnosed disease. Sequencing and analysis were restricted to the TCR beta chain. Compared with newly diagnosed patients, persistent Graves' disease patients had lower TCR Shannon entropy and fewer highly expanded clones, which suggests clonal expansion. Because the primary lesion, thyroid tissue, could not be accessed, the study looked at peripheral blood alone. As a limitation, the authors acknowledged that the small sample size may reduce accuracy.

V lost 5 bases and J lost 2 bases, and the count of bases not matched to a germline gene is 5. Sequences MNHEY (CDR1) and SVGEGT (CDR2) are obtained from the germline V gene. Reading from cysteine to phenylalanine, the CDR3 counts 14 amino acids. Here the CDR3 DNA is all that survives: 42 bases in frame from base 1. These sequences were also reported in another study, on T cells in Graves' hyperthyroidism and ophthalmopathy. As the second paper documents: Stable Graves' hyperthyroidism was defined as no progression to ophthalmopathy during 18 months of follow-up. The hyperthyroidism patients were between 18 and 65 years old and newly diagnosed, with a disease duration of less than 2 months. The study excluded patients with uncontrolled infections, other autoimmune diseases, pregnancy or lactation. Diagnoses were based on clinical symptoms, serum thyroxine and TRAb, thyroid ultrasound and orbital computed tomography. For the first round of RT-PCR on the TCR CDR3, the HTBI primer set was used together with the Qiagen OneStep RT-PCR kit. Most expanded thyroid clonotypes (frequency above 0.001) were also detected in blood, suggesting blood repertoires may reflect thyroid immune responses. A 13 V-J signature model separated ophthalmopathy from stable hyperthyroidism, with approximately 87% sensitivity and approximately 81% specificity in cross-validation and 80%/75% in testing. In validation, the model predicted progression to ophthalmopathy a median of roughly 6.2 months before onset, with roughly 70% sensitivity and around 76% specificity. To identify TCR V-J signatures that set the groups apart, the researchers used a discovery cohort of about a hundred patients, made up of 40 to 45 with Graves' ophthalmopathy and about 59 with stable Graves' hyperthyroidism. An independent validation cohort of under 20 hyperthyroidism patients and approximately 17 patients who later progressed to ophthalmopathy tested prospective prediction of ophthalmopathy. The 100 or so discovery patients were divided at random into training and test sets in a 7:3 ratio. In over five Graves' hyperthyroidism patients, the study also compared T-cell repertoires from thyroid tissue with T-cell repertoires from blood. After sampling, hyperthyroidism patients received methimazole starting at 30 mg daily, and ophthalmopathy patients received high-dose intravenous methylprednisolone. A second multiplex PCR round built the libraries, followed by size selection and purification. Sequencing of the libraries was done on an Illumina HiSeq2000 using paired-end 100 bp reads. SOAPnuke was used to process the raw data, throwing out any read that contained adapters or uncalled bases, had a mean Phred below 15, or lacked an exact constant-primer or identifier match. High-quality paired reads were merged using COPE v1.2.5, and each unique nucleotide sequence was defined as a clonotype. Clonotypes were aligned to IMGT TRBV, TRBD and TRBJ reference segments using MiTCR v1.1. Analysis was restricted to V-J combinations with a frequency above 0.0001, which covered over 98% of repertoires. The TCS score was defined as F50 (clonal expansion) divided by E x V (chaos), with BLOSUM62-based TCRdist calculated between CDR3 peptides within each V-J. Welch's t-statistics and random forest reduced fewer than 550 V-J features to 13, which were used in a naive Bayes classifier (R e1071). No statistical method was used to set the sample size in advance, and investigators knew the group allocation. TCR Vbeta CDR3 sequencing of 140 or so peripheral blood samples (43 ophthalmopathy, approximately 80 hyperthyroidism and some 17 progressor patients) is reported in the paper.

The source of this sequence is a woman between 18 and 30 years old with Graves disease. Donor details come from another sample of the same person, matched by shared clones. This specimen consisted of peripheral blood mononuclear cells (PBMCs), obtained at new diagnosis, from a patient treated with antithyroid drugs. In this chain, TRBV6-2 or TRBV6-3 is recombined with TRBJ1-2, and TRBD1 matches 7 of the central bases. Here is the DNA: TGTGCCAGCAGTATACAGGGGACAAACTATGGCTACACCTTC. This encodes CASSIQGTNYGYTF.